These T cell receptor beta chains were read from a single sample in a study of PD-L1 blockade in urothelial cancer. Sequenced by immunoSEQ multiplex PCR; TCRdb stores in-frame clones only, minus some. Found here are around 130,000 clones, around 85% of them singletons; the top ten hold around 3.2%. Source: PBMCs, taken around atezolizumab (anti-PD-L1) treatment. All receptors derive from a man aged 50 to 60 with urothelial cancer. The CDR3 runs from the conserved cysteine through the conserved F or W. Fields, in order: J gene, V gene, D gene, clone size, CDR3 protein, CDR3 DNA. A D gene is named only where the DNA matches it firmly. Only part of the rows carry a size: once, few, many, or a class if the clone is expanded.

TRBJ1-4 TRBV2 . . CASSDHRVNEKLFF TGTGCCAGCAGTGACCACAGGGTGAATGAAAAACTGTTTTTT
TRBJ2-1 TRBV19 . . CASSRELTFNEQFF TGTGCCAGTAGTCGGGAGCTTACCTTCAATGAGCAGTTCTTC
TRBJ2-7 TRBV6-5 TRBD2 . CASSSGRTPYEQYF TGTGCCAGCAGTAGCGGGAGGACCCCATACGAGCAGTACTTC
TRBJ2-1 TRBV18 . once CASSPSGTVYNEQFF TGTGCCAGCTCACCAAGCGGCACCGTCTACAATGAGCAGTTCTTC
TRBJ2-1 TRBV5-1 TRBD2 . CASSERWREGYNEQFF TGCGCCAGCAGCGAGAGGTGGCGGGAGGGCTACAATGAGCAGTTCTTC
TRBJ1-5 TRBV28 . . CASSFAGQPQHF TGTGCCAGCAGTTTCGCAGGCCAGCCCCAGCATTTT
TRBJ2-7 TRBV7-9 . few CASSFGTGGHEQYF TGTGCCAGCAGCTTCGGGACGGGGGGCCACGAGCAGTACTTC
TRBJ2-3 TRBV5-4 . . CASSGQGDTQYF TGTGCCAGCAGCGGTCAGGGAGATACGCAGTATTTT
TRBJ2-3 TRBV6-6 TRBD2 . CASSRLAGADTQYF TGTGCCAGCAGTAGACTAGCGGGAGCTGATACGCAGTATTTT
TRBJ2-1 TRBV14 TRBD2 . CASSQVLAASAREQFF TGTGCCAGCAGCCAAGTACTAGCGGCATCGGCTCGGGAGCAGTTCTTC
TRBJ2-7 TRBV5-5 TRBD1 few CASSQQGAYEQYF TGTGCCAGCAGCCAACAGGGGGCCTACGAGCAGTACTTC
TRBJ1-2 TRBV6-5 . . CASSYGYRDTHGYTF TGTGCCAGCAGTTATGGTTATAGGGACACCCATGGCTACACCTTC
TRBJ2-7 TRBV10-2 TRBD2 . CASQGAGMYEQYF TGCGCCAGCCAGGGAGCGGGAATGTACGAGCAGTACTTC
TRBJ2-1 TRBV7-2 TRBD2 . CASSPTSGSRNEQFF TGTGCCAGCAGCCCGACTAGCGGGAGTCGAAATGAGCAGTTCTTC
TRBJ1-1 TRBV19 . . CASSRDTVNTEAFF TGTGCCAGTAGTAGGGACACAGTGAACACTGAAGCTTTCTTT
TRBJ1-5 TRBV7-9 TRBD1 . CASSHTGGRNQPQHF TGTGCCAGCAGCCATACAGGGGGCCGTAATCAGCCCCAGCATTTT
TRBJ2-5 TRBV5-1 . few CASTQRGQGVLQETQYF TGCGCCAGCACCCAAAGGGGTCAGGGCGTCCTCCAAGAGACCCAGTACTTC
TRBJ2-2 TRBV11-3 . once CASSFRAGELFF TGTGCCAGCAGCTTTCGAGCCGGGGAGCTGTTTTTT
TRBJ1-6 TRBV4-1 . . CASSQVGGNSPLHF TGCGCCAGCAGCCAAGTCGGTGGTAATTCACCCCTCCACTTT
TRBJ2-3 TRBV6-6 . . CASRLPAALTDTQYF TGTGCCAGCAGACTTCCTGCGGCCCTGACAGATACGCAGTATTTT
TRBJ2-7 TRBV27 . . CASSSTPGSDEQYF TGTGCCAGCAGTTCCACGCCCGGGAGCGACGAGCAGTACTTC
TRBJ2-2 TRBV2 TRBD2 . CASRTVASGSWGDTGELFF TGTGCCAGCAGGACGGTGGCTAGCGGGAGCTGGGGCGACACCGGGGAGCTGTTTTTT